This T cell receptor beta chain was identified in a study of shared clonotypes between healthy human individuals. The junction had 6 bases not matched to a gene; V was cut back by 1 base and J by 3 bases. Per the germline V gene, CDR1 is PRHDT and CDR2 is FYEKMQ (reference sequence). CDR3 size: 16 residues. Concerning this clone itself: Its antigen is unknown.

Method: immunoSEQ multiplex PCR; TCRdb's copy keeps in-frame clones and lacks some. The table has under 2,000,000 clones, over 85% seen once. CD45RO-negative cells were positively selected for CCR7, leaving out terminally differentiated effector memory CD45RA+ cells. Findings of the study overall: Larger estimated richness was generally seen in naive subsets than in memory subsets.

Sequenced sample: naive CD8+ T cells sorted from blood. The V call is TRBV13, the J call TRBJ2-7; TRBD2 agrees at 10 bases. This clonotype originated in a man aged 18 to 35 in good health. The CDR3 DNA sequence: TGTGCCAGCAGCTTAGATCTACTAGCGGGAAACTACGAGCAGTACTTC. This gives the protein CASSLDLLAGNYEQYF.